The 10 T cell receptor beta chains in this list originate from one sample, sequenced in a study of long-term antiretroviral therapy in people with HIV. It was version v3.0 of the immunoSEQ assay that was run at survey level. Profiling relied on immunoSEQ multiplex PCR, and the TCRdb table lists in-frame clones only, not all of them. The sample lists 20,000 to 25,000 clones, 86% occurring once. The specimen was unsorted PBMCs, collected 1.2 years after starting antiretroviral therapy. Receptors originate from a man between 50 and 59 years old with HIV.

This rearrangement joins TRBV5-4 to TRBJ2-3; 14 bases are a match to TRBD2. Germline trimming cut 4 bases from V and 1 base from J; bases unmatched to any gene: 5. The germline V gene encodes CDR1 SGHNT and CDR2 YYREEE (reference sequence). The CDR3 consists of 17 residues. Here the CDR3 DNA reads TGTGCCAGCAGCCTGGGACTAGCGGGGGCCCGCACAGATACGCAGTATTTT. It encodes CASSLGLAGARTDTQYF.

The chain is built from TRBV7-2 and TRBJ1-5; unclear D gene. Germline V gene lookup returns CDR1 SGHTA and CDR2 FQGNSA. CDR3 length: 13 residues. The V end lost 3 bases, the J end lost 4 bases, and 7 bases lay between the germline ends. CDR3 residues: CASSFDRNQPQHF. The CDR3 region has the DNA TGTGCCAGCAGCTTTGATAGGAATCAGCCCCAGCATTTT.

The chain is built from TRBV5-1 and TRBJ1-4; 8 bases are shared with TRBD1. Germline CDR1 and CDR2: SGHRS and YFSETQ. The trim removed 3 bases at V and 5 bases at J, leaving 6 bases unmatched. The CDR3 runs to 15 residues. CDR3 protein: CASSSATGANEKLFF. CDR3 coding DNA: TGCGCCAGCAGCTCGGCGACAGGGGCAAATGAAAAACTGTTTTTT.

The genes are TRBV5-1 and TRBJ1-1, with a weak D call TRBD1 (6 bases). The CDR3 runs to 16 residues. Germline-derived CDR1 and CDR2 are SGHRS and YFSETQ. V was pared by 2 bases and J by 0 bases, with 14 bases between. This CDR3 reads CASSLQGPLMNTEAFF. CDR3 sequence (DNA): TGCGCCAGCAGCTTACAGGGACCTCTGATGAACACTGAAGCTTTCTTT.

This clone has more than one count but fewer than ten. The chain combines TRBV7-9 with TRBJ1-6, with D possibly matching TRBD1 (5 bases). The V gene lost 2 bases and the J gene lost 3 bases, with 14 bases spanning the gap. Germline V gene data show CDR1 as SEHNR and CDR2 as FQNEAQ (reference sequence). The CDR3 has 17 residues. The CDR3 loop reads CASSLRNDRRYNSPLHF. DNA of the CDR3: TGTGCCAGCAGCTTACGCAATGACAGACGCTATAATTCACCCCTCCACTTT.

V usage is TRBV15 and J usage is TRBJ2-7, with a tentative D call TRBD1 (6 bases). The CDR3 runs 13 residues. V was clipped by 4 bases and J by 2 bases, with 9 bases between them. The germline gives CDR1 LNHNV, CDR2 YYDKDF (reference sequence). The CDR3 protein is CATSTGTTYEQYF. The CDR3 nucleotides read TGTGCCACCAGCACCGGGACAACCTACGAGCAGTACTTC.

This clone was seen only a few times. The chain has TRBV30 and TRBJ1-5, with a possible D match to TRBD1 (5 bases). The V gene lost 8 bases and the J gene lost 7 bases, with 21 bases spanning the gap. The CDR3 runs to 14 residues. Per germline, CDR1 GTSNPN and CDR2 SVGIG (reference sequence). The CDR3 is CALRDGGIGQPQHF. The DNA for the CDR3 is TGTGCCCTCCGGGACGGTGGGATTGGACAGCCCCAGCATTTT.

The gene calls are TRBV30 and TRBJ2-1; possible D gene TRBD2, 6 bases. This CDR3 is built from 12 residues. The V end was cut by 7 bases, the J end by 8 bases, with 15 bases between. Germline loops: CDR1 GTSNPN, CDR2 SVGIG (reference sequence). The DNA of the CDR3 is TGTGCCTACCTCCGGGGGAGCGATGAGCAGTTCTTC. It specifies CAYLRGSDEQFF. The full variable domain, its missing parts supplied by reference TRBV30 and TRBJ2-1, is SQTIHQWPATLVQPVGSPLSLECTVEGTSNPNLYWYRQAAGRGLQLLFYSVGIGQISSEVPQNLSASRPQDRQFILSSKKLLLSDSGFYLCAYLRGSDEQFFGPGTRLTVL.

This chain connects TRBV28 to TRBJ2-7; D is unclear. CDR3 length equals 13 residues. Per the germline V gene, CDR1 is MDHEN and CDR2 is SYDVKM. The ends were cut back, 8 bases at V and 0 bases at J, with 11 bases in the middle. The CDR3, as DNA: TGTGCCAGCCTCCCCCATGGCTCCTACGAGCAGTACTTC. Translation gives CASLPHGSYEQYF.

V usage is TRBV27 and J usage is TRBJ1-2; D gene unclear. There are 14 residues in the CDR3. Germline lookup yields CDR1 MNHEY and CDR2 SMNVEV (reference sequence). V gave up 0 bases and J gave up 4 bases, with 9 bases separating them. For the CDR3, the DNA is TGTGCCAGCAGTTTATCGGGGTATTCCTATGGCTACACCTTC. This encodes CASSLSGYSYGYTF.